The 25 T cell receptor beta chains given below trace back to one sample, sequenced in a study of cytomegalovirus exposure and HLA in healthy donors. The PCR was carried out with 60 Vbeta primers and 13 Jbeta primers. TCRdb's table, derived via immunoSEQ multiplex PCR, lists solely in-frame clones and lacks some. The sample includes about 140,000 clones, around 72% of them seen just once. Sequencing was done on a sample of PBMCs. These receptor sequences come from a human donor in good health.

This clone has just one count. J is TRBJ1-5 and V is TRBV5-5; D is undetermined. V lost 0 bases and J lost 3, with 7 bases in between. The CDR3 extends over 14 amino acids. In germline, CDR1 is SGHKS, CDR2 YYEKEE (reference sequence). As DNA, the CDR3 is TGTGCCAGCAGCTTGGAACAGCCCAATCAGCCCCAGCATTTT. Translated, it gives CASSLEQPNQPQHF.

CDR3 amino acids: CASSLAGHGNTEAFF. CDR3 bases: TGCGCCAGCAGCTTGGCGGGACACGGGAACACTGAAGCTTTCTTT. V gene TRBV5-1 combines with J gene TRBJ1-1; D is perhaps TRBD1 (6 bases). Germline V lookup: CDR1 SGHRS, CDR2 YFSETQ. The CDR3 length is 15 residues. The V end lost 0 bases, the J end lost 1 base, and 10 bases lay between the germline ends.

The CDR3 DNA reads as TGTGCCAGCAGCCCCCCGCTAGCGGGGCTAAACAATGAGCAGTTCTTC. Its translation: CASSPPLAGLNNEQFF. The V and J genes are TRBV9 and TRBJ2-1, with 9 bases fitting TRBD2. The CDR3 consists of 16 residues. Germline assignment: CDR1 SGDLS and CDR2 YYNGEE. The V gene end was trimmed by 4 bases and the J gene end by 5 bases; junction bases not matched to a gene: 10. The variable domain in full, with the rest retrieved from reference TRBV9 and TRBJ2-1, is DSGVTQTPKHLITATGQRVTLRCSPRSGDLSVYWYQQSLDQGLQFLIQYYNGEERAKGNILERFSAQQFPDLHSELNLSSLELGDSALYFCASSPPLAGLNNEQFFGPGTRLTVL.

The chain carries TRBV2 and TRBJ2-7; 11 bases are a match to TRBD2. The V segment lost 0 bases and the J segment 11 bases; nucleotides outside the gene matches: 9. CDR1 and CDR2 (germline): SNHLY, FYNNEI. The CDR3 consists of 15 residues. This CDR3 is CASSEARGTSGPEYF. The CDR3 nucleotides are TGTGCCAGCAGTGAAGCGCGGGGGACTAGCGGTCCCGAGTACTTC.

This clone was detected once. This chain's CDR3 is CSVEGLPGRGARGYTF. CDR3 in DNA: TGCAGCGTTGAAGGTCTTCCGGGACGGGGGGCGAGGGGCTACACCTTC. The rearrangement uses TRBV29-1 and TRBJ1-2; D perhaps matches TRBD1 (6 bases). This CDR3 has 16 amino acids. Germline values: CDR1 SQVTM, CDR2 ANQGSEA. The ends were cut back, 1 base at V and 8 bases at J, with 23 bases in the middle. The variable domain in full, with the rest retrieved from reference TRBV29-1 and TRBJ1-2, is SAVISQKPSRDICQRGTSLTIQCQVDSQVTMMFWYRQQPGQSLTLIATANQGSEATYESGFVIDKFPISRPNLTFSTLTVSNMSPEDSSIYLCSVEGLPGRGARGYTFGSGTRLTVV.

The rearrangement links TRBV2 to TRBJ2-1, with D tentatively TRBD1 (6 bases). This CDR3 region has 16 residues. V was trimmed by 2 bases and J by 5 bases, leaving 16 bases between them. The germline CDR1 and CDR2 sequences are SNHLY and FYNNEI. This CDR3 is CASSEWPGALNNEQFF. Here the CDR3 DNA reads TGTGCCAGCAGTGAATGGCCAGGGGCCCTTAACAATGAGCAGTTCTTC.

The rearrangement uses TRBV28 and TRBJ1-6; tentatively, D is TRBD1 (6 bases). Between the trimmed V and J ends, which lost 5 bases and 7 bases, there was a span of 15 bases. Germline CDR1 reads MDHEN; CDR2 reads SYDVKM. The CDR3 runs to 15 residues. The CDR3, as DNA: TGTGCCAGCAGTATTCCGGGACAAGACAATTCACCCCTCCACTTT. Translated: CASSIPGQDNSPLHF.

The chain has TRBV6-1 and TRBJ1-3; no clear D gene. V shed 1 base and J shed 0 bases, with 7 bases lying between them. The CDR3 consists of 15 residues. The germline gives CDR1 MNHNS, CDR2 SASEGT. The CDR3, as DNA: TGTGCCAGCAGTGAAGGGAGGATCTCTGGAAACACCATATATTTT. The encoded protein is CASSEGRISGNTIYF.

V is TRBV10-3 and J is TRBJ1-1; tentatively, D is TRBD1 (5 bases). V was trimmed by 7 bases and J by 6 bases, leaving 12 bases between them. The germline CDR1 and CDR2 sequences are ENHRY and SYGVKD. The CDR3 is made up of 12 amino acids. CDR3 protein: CAITHPGSEAFF. The CDR3 DNA follows: TGTGCCATCACCCACCCAGGGTCTGAAGCTTTCTTT.

This clone was recorded once. The CDR3 here is CASSVGADQETQYF. CDR3 nucleotides: TGTGCCAGCAGCGTAGGGGCAGACCAAGAGACCCAGTACTTC. The rearrangement uses TRBV9 and TRBJ2-5; no reliable D call. CDR3 length: 14 residues. Germline V CDR1 and CDR2: SGDLS, YYNGEE. The ends were cut back, 0 bases at V and 0 bases at J, with 6 bases in the middle. Full variable domain (remainder filled in from reference TRBV9 and TRBJ2-5): DSGVTQTPKHLITATGQRVTLRCSPRSGDLSVYWYQQSLDQGLQFLIQYYNGEERAKGNILERFSAQQFPDLHSELNLSSLELGDSALYFCASSVGADQETQYFGPGTRLLVL.

The chain is built from TRBV4-2 and TRBJ2-2; maybe TRBD2 (7 bases). CDR1 is LGHNA, CDR2 YNFKEQ, per germline. V was pared by 5 bases and J by 10 bases, with 14 bases between. This CDR3 spans 13 amino acids. CDR3 region: CASSFGGGVELFF. The CDR3 DNA reads TGTGCCAGCAGCTTCGGAGGGGGGGTGGAGCTGTTTTTT.

The chain joins TRBV9 to TRBJ2-3, with D possibly TRBD2 on 6 matching bases. There are 12 residues in the CDR3. CDR1 is SGDLS and CDR2 is YYNGEE in the germline V gene. The V and J ends lost 3 bases and 14 bases respectively, with 16 bases between them. CDR3 sequence (DNA): TGTGCCAGCAGCGCGGACCGGGGGTGCCTGTATTTT. Protein product: CASSADRGCLYF.

The V gene is TRBV20-1, the J gene TRBJ1-1; 9 bases are a match to TRBD1. CDR1 and CDR2 from the germline V gene are DFQATT and SNEGSKA (reference sequence). This CDR3 contains 11 residues. Trimming cost V 5 bases and J 11 bases; bases outside gene matches: 6. The CDR3 DNA is TGCAGTGCTCCGAGGACAGGGGTGGCTTTCTTT. Translating gives CSAPRTGVAFF.

For the CDR3, the DNA is TGTGCCAGCAGCTTAGGGGTCCTCAACACTGAAGCTTTCTTT. Amino acids: CASSLGVLNTEAFF. The V gene is TRBV5-8, the J gene TRBJ1-1, with D perhaps TRBD1 (5 bases). The CDR3 covers 14 residues. The V end was cut by 2 bases, the J end by 2 bases, with 10 bases between. Germline V gives CDR1 SGHTS, CDR2 YDEGEE.

This chain links TRBV5-1 with TRBJ2-7; D remains ambiguous. Deletions cut 3 bases from V and 2 bases from J, with 6 bases between. The CDR3 extends over 12 amino acids. Germline CDR1 and CDR2: SGHRS and YFSETQ. CDR3: CASSSRAYEQYF. CDR3 nucleotides: TGCGCCAGCAGCTCGCGAGCCTACGAGCAGTACTTC.

This chain uses TRBV19 with TRBJ2-7, with a possible D match to TRBD2 (6 bases). V dropped 4 bases and J dropped 3 bases, with 16 bases sitting between them. The germline V gene encodes CDR1 LNHDA and CDR2 SQIVND (reference sequence). The CDR3 is 15 amino acids. The CDR3 spells CASSTPSRDFYEQYF. The CDR3 DNA sequence: TGTGCCAGTAGTACACCAAGCAGGGACTTCTACGAGCAGTACTTC.

This clone came up once. This chain links TRBV4-1 with TRBJ1-1; no reliable D call. Germline CDR1 is MGHRA and CDR2 is YSYEKL. The CDR3 is 15 residues long. Trimming removed 0 bases at V and 6 bases at J, with 14 bases between. The CDR3 region has the DNA TGCGCCAGCAGCCAAGAAAGGTTCTCTAGACCTGAAGCTTTCTTT. This encodes CASSQERFSRPEAFF.

The chain combines TRBV28 with TRBJ1-1; D possibly corresponds to TRBD1 (5 bases). Germline values: CDR1 MDHEN, CDR2 SYDVKM. This CDR3 comprises 13 residues. The ends were cut back, 3 bases at V and 6 bases at J, with 11 bases in the middle. The CDR3 here is CASSFALGAEAFF. The CDR3 nucleotides read TGTGCCAGCAGTTTTGCGTTAGGGGCTGAAGCTTTCTTT.

The chain links TRBV28 to TRBJ2-2; 16 bases are a match to TRBD2. The CDR3 sequence is 18 residues long. V lost 2 bases, J lost 6 bases, and 6 bases stayed unmatched. Germline V CDR1 and CDR2: MDHEN, SYDVKM. The CDR3 DNA is TGTGCCAGCAGTTTAGCCGGGACTAGCGGGAGGGCCGCCGGGGAGCTGTTTTTT. It encodes CASSLAGTSGRAAGELFF.

V and J are TRBV2 and TRBJ1-2, with D hard to call. Trimming cost V 3 bases and J 8 bases, with 31 bases left between them. CDR1 is SNHLY and CDR2 is FYNNEI in the germline V gene. The CDR3 runs 19 residues. The CDR3 loop reads CASSELGGLGSAQARGYTF. The CDR3 nucleotides are TGTGCCAGCAGTGAGCTTGGAGGGTTGGGGTCGGCCCAGGCCCGGGGCTACACCTTC. Variable domain in full (rest from reference TRBV2 and TRBJ1-2): EPEVTQTPSHQVTQMGQEVILRCVPISNHLYFYWYRQILGQKVEFLVSFYNNEISEKSEIFDDQFSVERPDGSNFTLKIRSTKLEDSAMYFCASSELGGLGSAQARGYTFGSGTRLTVV.

The V call is TRBV11-2, the J call TRBJ2-7, with TRBD2 identical over 10 bases. V gave up 5 bases and J gave up 0 bases; unmatched junction bases: 4. Germline V gene sequence: CDR1 SGHAT, CDR2 FQNNGV. The CDR3 extends over 15 amino acids. The CDR3 DNA sequence: TGTGCCAGCAGCCGTAGCGGGAGGTCCTCCTACGAGCAGTACTTC. This translates into CASSRSGRSSYEQYF.

This clone has just one count. The V call is TRBV7-8, the J call TRBJ2-3, with D possibly being TRBD1 (7 bases). Trimming removed 6 bases at V and 7 bases at J, with 20 bases between. The CDR3 loop spans 15 amino acids. Germline lookup yields CDR1 SGHVS and CDR2 FQNEAQ. The DNA of the CDR3 is TGTGCCAGCAGGGAGGGGGCCGGGTCGGGGAATACGCAGTATTTT. This sequence encodes CASREGAGSGNTQYF.

This clone occurred a few times. This sequence joins TRBV10-3 and TRBJ2-7; TRBD1 matches 11 bases. CDR3 length equals 17 residues. Germline CDR1 reads ENHRY; CDR2 reads SYGVKD. V trimming: 2 bases; J trimming: 3 bases; junction bases outside the gene matches: 9. The CDR3 nucleotides are TGTGCCATCAGTGAGCCGGCGACCGGGACAGGGGGCTACGAGCAGTACTTC. Its protein product is CAISEPATGTGGYEQYF.

This chain uses TRBV21-1 with TRBJ2-2; the D segment call TRBD1 is taken from the table without a DNA check. TRBV21-1 is described as a pseudogene. The CDR3 length is 13 residues. The CDR3 loop is CASSSQVAGELFF. CDR3 in DNA: TGTGCCAGCAGCTCACAGGTGGCCGGGGAGCTGTTTTTT.

This clone was counted a few times. The chain links TRBV2 to TRBJ1-1, with TRBD1 as a possible D gene (6 bases). CDR3 size: 11 residues. V lost 7 bases and J 8 bases, leaving 11 bases between the germline ends. Germline V gives CDR1 SNHLY, CDR2 FYNNEI. The chain's CDR3 is CASKGGTEAFF. CDR3 sequence (DNA): TGTGCCAGCAAGGGGGGGACAGAAGCTTTCTTT.